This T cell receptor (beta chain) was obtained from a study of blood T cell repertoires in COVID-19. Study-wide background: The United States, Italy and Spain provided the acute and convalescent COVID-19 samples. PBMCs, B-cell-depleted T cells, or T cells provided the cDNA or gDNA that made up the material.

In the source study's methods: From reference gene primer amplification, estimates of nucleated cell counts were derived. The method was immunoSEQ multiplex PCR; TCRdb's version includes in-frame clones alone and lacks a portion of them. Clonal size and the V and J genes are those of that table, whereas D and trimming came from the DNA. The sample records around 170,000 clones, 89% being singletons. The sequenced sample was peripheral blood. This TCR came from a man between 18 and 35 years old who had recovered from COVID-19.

This CDR3 reads CAISRPGGKDTQYF. CDR3 coding DNA: TGTGCCATCAGTAGACCAGGGGGTAAAGATACGCAGTATTTT. This chain joins TRBV10-3 and TRBJ2-3, with 7 bases lining up with TRBD1. The J segment lost 5 bases and the V segment lost 5 bases, leaving 7 bases of the junction unmatched. Germline loops: CDR1 ENHRY, CDR2 SYGVKD. The CDR3 runs to 14 residues.